The subject of this entry is one T cell receptor (beta chain). Its specific antigen is unknown. Per-base quality was not reported, and no clone a single base away is much larger than it. TCRbeta CDR3 regions were amplified from genomic DNA using the immunoSEQ Assay, a bias-controlled multiplex PCR. Per the authors' processing: Within the assay, amplification of reference gene primers was used to estimate how many nucleated cells each sample contained. To quantify the absolute abundance of each unique TCRbeta CDR3 rearrangement, sequence reads were collapsed and filtered. For each sample, productive Simpson clonality was calculated by taking the square root of Simpson's diversity index across productive rearrangements. TCRdb carries this immuneACCESS record with in-frame sequences only. Its versions omit some clonotypes, under half of them owing to an unresolved V gene in the studies checked, with the rest unexplained. The V and J calls and clone size are taken from that table; D and trimming were inferred from the DNA. The sample table holds some 56,000 clones, of which roughly 90% were seen once. 20% of the sample belongs to the ten largest clones.

These data come from a study of blood T cell repertoires in COVID-19 (dated by TCRdb to the early 2020s). Notes on the research overall: Samples from collaborators originated in the United States, Italy and Spain and spanned both the acute and convalescent phases of COVID-19. The prospective study material was composed of cDNA or gDNA derived from T cells, B-cell-depleted T cells, or PBMCs. The dataset comprised deeply sampled blood TCRbeta repertoires from subjects exposed to, actively infected with, or recovered from COVID-19. The repertoires were released in a freely available public database intended as a resource for research on the immune response to SARS-CoV-2. Samples were obtained from the ongoing ImmuneRACE study (first 160 participants) and from roughly 1,300 subjects provided by 6 global collaborators. The sample metadata nearly always contained a de-identified subject ID, COVID-19 status, age in years and sex. Where HLA class I and class II types were available, the types were taken from metadata supplied by the sample provider, not from assay-based typing. The research as a whole found: How much clinical and demographic metadata was included differed by source and by participant, and the metadata was provided uncurated.

V and J lose 4 bases and 0 bases, and a span of 19 bases separates them. From its cysteine to its phenylalanine, the CDR3 spans 18 amino acids. The only DNA kept is the CDR3, 54 bases in frame from the first base. The germline V gene yields LGHNA for CDR1 and YSLEER for CDR2. Each collaborating institution followed its own protocols to collect whole blood in K2EDTA tubes. For TCRbeta analysis, collaborators shipped samples in one of three forms: frozen whole blood, isolated PBMCs, or DNA extracted from either of those sample types. The chain couples TRBV4-3 to TRBJ1-3, with a tentative D gene TRBD1 over 5 matching bases. The sample comprised peripheral blood. This clonotype originated in a human donor in a cohort sampled during active COVID-19. The nucleotide sequence is TGCGCCAGCAGCCTCCAATCGGCGGGACCTAACTCTGGAAACACCATATATTTT. Protein translation: CASSLQSAGPNSGNTIYF.